A few counts support the clone carrying this TCR beta chain. The antigen remains undetermined. The donors, aged roughly 6 to 100, were healthy Caucasians from Russia. Using a J-beta primer mix together with a sample-barcoded 5' primer, a second PCR was run for roughly 6 to 12 cycles. With 12 random nucleotides, a template-switch adaptor tagged each individual cDNA molecule. TCRdb independently ran MiXCR on the 5' RACE reads; one entry per CDR3 protein. The sample lists roughly 1.5 million distinct CDR3 sequences; around 40% were seen once. The CDR3 is 16 residues long. Germline CDR1 reads MNHEY; CDR2 reads SMNVEV (reference sequence). After removal of 6 bases from V and 2 bases from J, the junction contained 8 bases not matched to a gene. This sample was included in a study of blood T cells in healthy people across ages. Study-wide findings and caveats: Lack of knowledge of donor CMV status possibly confounded expanded clonotype changes. Strong correlation linked observed beta diversity and percent naive T cells.

The sample taken for sequencing was blood. The sequence was obtained from a woman aged 18 to 35 in good health. The chain links TRBV27 to TRBJ2-1, with 9 positions matching TRBD1. Written as DNA, the CDR3 is TGTGCCAGCAGACTTGGGACAGGGATACCCTACAATGAGCAGTTCTTC. This sequence encodes CASRLGTGIPYNEQFF.